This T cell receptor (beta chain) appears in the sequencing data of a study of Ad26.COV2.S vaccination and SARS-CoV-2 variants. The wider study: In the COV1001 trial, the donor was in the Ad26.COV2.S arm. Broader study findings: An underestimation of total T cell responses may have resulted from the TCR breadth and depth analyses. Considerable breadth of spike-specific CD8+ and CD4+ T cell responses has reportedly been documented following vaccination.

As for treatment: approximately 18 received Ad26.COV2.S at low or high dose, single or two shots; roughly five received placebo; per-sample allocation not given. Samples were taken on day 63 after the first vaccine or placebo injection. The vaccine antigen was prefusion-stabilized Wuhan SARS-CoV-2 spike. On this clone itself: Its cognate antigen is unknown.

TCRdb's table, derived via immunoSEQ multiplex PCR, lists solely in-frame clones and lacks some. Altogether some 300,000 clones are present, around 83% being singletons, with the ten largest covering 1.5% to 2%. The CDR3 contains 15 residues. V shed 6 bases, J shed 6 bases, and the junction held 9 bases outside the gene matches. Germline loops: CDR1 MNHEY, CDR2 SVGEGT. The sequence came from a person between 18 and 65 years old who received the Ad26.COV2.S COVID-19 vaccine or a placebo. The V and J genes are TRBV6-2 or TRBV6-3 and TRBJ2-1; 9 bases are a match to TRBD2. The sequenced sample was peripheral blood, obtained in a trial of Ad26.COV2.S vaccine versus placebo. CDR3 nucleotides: TGTGCCAGCAGCTCCAGGAGCGGGGGGACCAATGAGCAGTTCTTC. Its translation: CASSSRSGGTNEQFF.